The rows below give T cell receptor beta chains drawn from one sample of a study of identical twins. MiXCR was run by TCRdb on the 5' RACE reads, yielding one entry per CDR3 protein. The sample consists of roughly 1,500,000 distinct CDR3 sequences, 25% to 35% of them appearing once. The specimen sequenced was cord blood. These TCRs come from a newborn girl in good health. CDR3s include the opening cysteine and the closing phenylalanine or tryptophan. D genes are given only for firm matches. Rows give clone size only sometimes, using once, few, many, or a class for an expanded clone.

d_gene | abundance | j_gene | v_gene | CDR3aa | CDR3nt
NA | NA | TRBJ1-2 | TRBV20-1 | CSARGVGERYGYTF | TGCAGTGCTAGAGGGGTCGGGGAGCGCTACGGCTACACCTTC
NA | NA | TRBJ1-1 | TRBV4-2 | CASSQEDGYTEAFF | TGTGCCAGCAGCCAAGAGGACGGATACACTGAAGCTTTCTTT
NA | NA | TRBJ1-2 | TRBV20-1 | CSARFQEPNYGYTF | TGCAGTGCTAGATTCCAGGAGCCTAACTATGGCTACACCTTC
NA | once | TRBJ2-3 | TRBV12-3/TRBV12-4 | CASSLGQPSTDMEYF | TGTGCCAGCAGTTTGGGACAACCTAGCACAGATATGGAGTATTTT
NA | NA | TRBJ2-3 | TRBV2 | CASSVWGSTDTQYF | TGTGCCAGCAGTGTTTGGGGCAGCACAGATACGCAGTATTTT
TRBD2 | NA | TRBJ2-6 | TRBV24-1 | CATSERLAGVSGANVLTF | TGTGCCACCAGTGAAAGACTAGCGGGAGTCTCTGGGGCCAACGTCCTGACTTTC
TRBD2 | few | TRBJ2-3 | TRBV5-4 | CASSFRAWTSRTDTQYF | TGTGCCAGCAGCTTCCGTGCATGGACTAGCCGCACAGATACGCAGTATTTT
NA | NA | TRBJ2-5 | TRBV7-9 | CASSSEGEGVSQETQYF | TGTGCCAGCAGCTCTGAAGGGGAGGGGGTCAGCCAAGAGACCCAGTACTTC
NA | few | TRBJ1-5 | TRBV28 | CASSPRRPYQPQHF | TGTGCCAGCAGTCCACGGAGGCCTTATCAGCCCCAGCATTTT
NA | NA | TRBJ1-5 | TRBV25-1 | CASKAGHNQPQHF | TGTGCCAGCAAGGCAGGGCACAATCAGCCCCAGCATTTT
NA | NA | TRBJ2-3 | TRBV3-1 | CASSQGVGRRTTDTQYF | TGTGCCAGCAGCCAAGGCGTCGGGCGGAGAACAACAGATACGCAGTATTTT
NA | few | TRBJ1-2 | TRBV6-6 | CAIQGSSRGYGYTF | TGTGCCATCCAGGGTTCTTCGAGAGGCTATGGCTACACCTTC
NA | NA | TRBJ1-4 | TRBV3-1 | CASSQPGPNEKLFF | TGTGCCAGCAGCCAACCGGGGCCTAATGAAAAACTGTTTTTT